The sequence of this TCR beta chain was determined in a study of control samples from healthy donors and cancer patients. The V segment lost 2 bases and the J segment 0 bases; nucleotides outside the gene matches: 3. This CDR3 spans 16 amino acids. Looked up from germline, CDR1 is MGHRA and CDR2 is YSYEKL. TCRdb's copy holds only in-frame clones and misses some; the assay was immunoSEQ multiplex PCR. The sample yields 160,000 or so clones, around 90% seen once. This TCR was recovered from a woman between 25 and 40 years old in good health. The sequenced sample consisted of blood. The chain uses TRBV4-1 and TRBJ1-3, with 8 positions matching TRBD1. CDR3: CASSQSTGGSGNTIYF. In DNA form, the CDR3 reads TGCGCCAGCAGCCAATCCACAGGGGGCTCTGGAAACACCATATATTTT.